This T cell receptor (beta chain) was retrieved from a study of T-cell reconstitution after alpha-beta-depleted transplantation in children. For TCRbeta, the library was prepared with unique molecular identifiers. TCRdb recomputed calls from the PCR reads with MiXCR, one row per CDR3 protein. The sample yields fewer than 550,000 distinct CDR3 sequences, about a tenth seen once. Germline CDR1 and CDR2: MDHEN and SYDVKM. Trimming stripped 6 bases from V and 9 bases from J, with 9 bases between. The CDR3 is 12 amino acids. This clonotype was detected only a few times. Sequencing used PBMCs from the stem cell graft donor, obtained from the stem cell graft. The clonotype was recovered from a human donor who donated a stem cell graft to a child with acute myeloid leukemia. This chain uses TRBV28 with TRBJ1-6; no reliable D call. The CDR3 coding sequence is TGTGCCAGCAGGCAAGAAGGTTCACCCCTCCACTTT. This gives the protein CASRQEGSPLHF. Full variable domain (rest looked up from reference TRBV28 and TRBJ1-6): DVKVTQSSRYLVKRTGEKVFLECVQDMDHENMFWYRQDPGLGLRLIYFSYDVKMKEKGDIPEGYSVSREKKERFSLILESASTNQTSMYLCASRQEGSPLHFGNGTRLTVT.